The clone carrying this TCR beta chain was counted ten times or more. The CDR3 loop spans 14 amino acids. V was cut by 3 bases and J by 9 bases, with 18 bases left in between. The germline V gene has CDR1 SGDLS and CDR2 YYNGEE. This sample is drawn from a study of T cells in Graves' hyperthyroidism and ophthalmopathy. Using RNA transcripts as the source, TCR beta CDR3 regions were amplified. The HTBI primer set drove a first-round RT-PCR of the TCR CDR3. Each CDR3 protein is one row after TCRdb ran MiXCR on the multiplex PCR reads. The profile shows 350,000 or so distinct CDR3 sequences, 15% to 20% of them singletons. Each diagnosis drew on symptoms, thyroxine, TRAb, thyroid ultrasound and orbital computed tomography findings. The PBMCs studied were ones that came from 8.5 to 10 ml fresh peripheral blood.

The V gene is TRBV9, the J gene TRBJ1-2; no firm D call. The receptor comes from a woman in her thirties or forties with Graves' ophthalmopathy. What was sequenced was blood. The CDR3 reads CASSGIRLWSSYTF. As DNA, the CDR3 is TGTGCCAGCAGCGGTATCCGGTTATGGTCGAGCTACACCTTC.